This T cell receptor beta chain was recovered during a study of T cells in Graves' hyperthyroidism and ophthalmopathy. Germline lookup yields CDR1 MNHEY and CDR2 SMNVEV (reference sequence). The V gene lost 5 bases and the J gene lost 0 bases, with 13 bases spanning the gap. The CDR3 consists of 15 residues. This clonotype was found many times. The antigen remains undetermined. PBMCs came from 9 to 10 ml fresh peripheral blood. Whole-study results and caveats: Among thyroid clonotypes expanded above 0.001, most also appeared in blood.

It was RNA transcripts that yielded the amplified TCR beta CDR3 regions. With the HTBI primer set, the TCR CDR3 went through a first round of RT-PCR. From the multiplex PCR reads, TCRdb called clonotypes with MiXCR, one entry per CDR3 protein. The data hold fewer than 500,000 distinct CDR3 sequences, with less than 15% observed a single time. Sequenced: blood. V and J are TRBV27 and TRBJ1-1; tentative D call: TRBD1 (6 bases). The sequence was collected from a man aged 30 to 39 with Graves' hyperthyroidism that later progressed to Graves' ophthalmopathy. CDR3 sequence: CASSTTGRMNTEAFF. CDR3 nucleotides: TGTGCCAGCAGTACGACAGGCCGGATGAACACTGAAGCTTTCTTT.